This TCR beta chain was documented in a study of blood T cells in healthy people across ages. Points from the study as a whole: It was not possible, with unsorted PBMCs, to conclusively compare naive and antigen-experienced cells. TCR beta diversity was tightly associated with the proportion of naive T cells. Donors of long life had a larger count of naive CD4+ cells and greater diversity than aged donors.

Combining a sample-barcoded 5' primer with a J-beta primer mix, a second PCR ran for roughly 7 to 12 cycles. The yield of each sample was at least 2.5 million CDR3-containing paired-end reads. One entry per CDR3 protein results from TCRdb running MiXCR on the 5' RACE reads. Of about 1.5 million distinct CDR3 sequences in the sample, about 45% were seen once. Turning to this clonotype: Antigen specificity is unknown.

The receptor was isolated from a woman under 30 in good health. Sequencing used blood.

The CDR3 sequence is CASKLVGGPGNEQFF. Written as DNA, the CDR3 is TGTGCCAGCAAACTAGTGGGAGGGCCAGGCAATGAGCAGTTCTTC. The V call is TRBV6-2 or TRBV6-3, the J call TRBJ2-1, with TRBD2 identical over 7 bases. V gave up 7 bases and J gave up 6 bases; unmatched junction bases: 12. CDR1 MNHEY and CDR2 SVGEGT come from the germline V gene. There are 15 residues in the CDR3.